Here is one T cell receptor beta chain with its context. In its sample, this clonotype was seen many times. This receptor's antigen is unknown. No clone much larger than this one lies a single base away; base qualities are absent. The library was built by means of RT-PCR. For sequencing, an Illumina HiSeq 2500 was employed. TCRdb cleaned the public reads at Q25 with fastp, built clones with MiXCR and kept in-frame beta chains. Each CDR3 protein appears once, grouped with its most common genes and DNA. The sample has roughly 650,000 distinct CDR3 sequences on record, approximately 15% of them singletons. The ten biggest clones cover less than 8.5% of the sample. The sample comes from a study of response to subunit inactivated influenza vaccine listed by TCRdb under 2018. Notes on the research overall: The study used deep quantitative T cell receptor repertoire profiling to track responses to a trivalent subunit inactivated influenza vaccine. The study at large found these results: The authors suggested that each seasonal influenza vaccination may recruit only a limited number of new T cells.

Unmatched junction bases come to 9, with V trimmed by 0 bases and J by 8 bases. The CDR3 runs 16 amino acids, cysteine and phenylalanine included. Only the CDR3 part of the read is kept: 48 bases, read in frame from the first base. The germline V gene supplies CDR1 SGDLS and CDR2 YYNGEE. This receptor was taken from a man aged 50 to 59 who received an inactivated influenza vaccine. Donor details come from another sample of the same person, matched by shared clones. This material consisted of PBMCs from blood, taken 14 to 15 days before vaccination. Here the chain combines TRBV9 and TRBJ2-1; TRBD2 lines up with 9 middle nucleotides. CDR3 loop: CASSVGSAGGPYEQFF. The DNA sequence is TGTGCCAGCAGCGTAGGAAGTGCGGGAGGGCCCTATGAGCAGTTCTTC.